The 29 T cell receptor beta chains presented below share a single source sample, sequenced in a study of CD8 T cells in Susac syndrome (dated 2019 in TCRdb). The protocol used for the library was the immunoSEQ multiplex PCR assay. RNA was extracted using the RNeasy kit, and roughly 0.45 to 1 microgram was reverse transcribed with random hexamers. The public reads were run again by TCRdb, first through fastp at Q25 and then through MiXCR, and only productive beta chains were kept. Duplicate CDR3 protein sequences are folded into a single record with the most common DNA and genes. The sample contains about 190,000 distinct CDR3 sequences, roughly 92% of them found a single time. The ten largest clones take up approximately 0.098% of the sample. Input material: CD4+ T cells from PBMCs. The receptors come from a human donor in good health.

The V and J genes are TRBV4-2 and TRBJ2-7; 7 bases align to TRBD1. Germline V gene data show CDR1 as LGHNA and CDR2 as YNFKEQ. The CDR3 is made up of 14 amino acids. With 0 bases clipped from V and 5 bases from J, the junction kept 4 bases outside the gene matches. The CDR3: CASSQERGPDEQYF. The CDR3 DNA reads TGTGCCAGCAGCCAAGAAAGGGGGCCGGACGAGCAGTACTTC.

V usage is TRBV6-4 and J usage is TRBJ2-4, with a weak D call TRBD2 (5 bases). The CDR3 has 16 residues. Per the germline V gene, CDR1 is MRHNA and CDR2 is SNTAGT. The ends were cut back, 7 bases at V and 0 bases at J, with 16 bases in the middle. CDR3 sequence (DNA): TGTGCCAGCAACCGTCGAGGGTCGGTAGCCAAAAACATTCAGTACTTC. Protein: CASNRRGSVAKNIQYF.

The chain links TRBV12-3 or TRBV12-4 to TRBJ2-5; 8 nucleotides match TRBD1. The trim removed 6 bases at V and 5 bases at J, leaving 11 bases unmatched. The CDR3 totals 15 residues. CDR3 sequence (DNA): TGTGCCAGCAGCCACCAGGGGGCTTGGGTGGAGACCCAGTACTTC. Translating gives CASSHQGAWVETQYF.

The chain employs TRBV9 and TRBJ2-3; possible D gene TRBD2, 6 bases. This CDR3 region has 13 residues. The germline V and J ends were trimmed by 3 bases and 6 bases, with 11 bases remaining between them. Germline V gene lookup returns CDR1 SGDLS and CDR2 YYNGEE. The CDR3 loop reads CASSGSSVDTQYF. The CDR3 DNA reads TGTGCCAGCAGCGGTTCTAGCGTCGATACGCAGTATTTT.

The chain couples TRBV19 to TRBJ2-5, with D perhaps matching TRBD1 (5 bases). The V end lost 6 bases, the J end lost 1 base, and 9 bases lay between the germline ends. The CDR3 spans 13 residues. CDR1 is LNHDA and CDR2 is SQIVND in the germline V gene (reference sequence). Here the CDR3 DNA reads TGTGCCAGTAGACCCAGGGCCCAAGAGACCCAGTACTTC. The encoded protein is CASRPRAQETQYF.

The chain carries TRBV5-4 and TRBJ2-5; D is ambiguous. V lost 0 bases and J lost 4, with 10 bases in between. CDR1 and CDR2 (germline): SGHNT, YYREEE (reference sequence). This CDR3 region has 14 residues. Written as DNA, the CDR3 is TGTGCCAGCAGCTTGGCCGCTAGTAGAGAGACCCAGTACTTC. Translated, it gives CASSLAASRETQYF.

This clonotype has just one count. The genes are TRBV6-6 and TRBJ1-1; no clear D gene. CDR1 is MNHNY, CDR2 SVGAGI, per germline (reference sequence). V gave up 7 bases and J gave up 6 bases, with 12 bases separating them. There are 12 residues in the CDR3. CDR3 sequence reads: CASTDRLAEAFF. The CDR3 nucleotides are TGTGCCAGCACTGACCGGCTTGCTGAAGCTTTCTTT.

The chain joins TRBV7-2 to TRBJ2-3; perhaps D is TRBD1 or TRBD2 (6 bases each). CDR3 size: 16 residues. V was shortened by 1 base and J by 1 base, with 12 bases between the two germline ends. Germline CDR1 reads SGHTA; CDR2 reads FQGNSA. In nucleotides, the CDR3 is TGTGCCAGCAGCTTAGTGGGGGGCCGGGGCACAGATACGCAGTATTTT. Its translation: CASSLVGGRGTDTQYF.

The chain recombines TRBV7-3 with TRBJ2-7; no clear D gene. V dropped 4 bases and J dropped 1 base, with 8 bases sitting between them. The length of the CDR3 is 13 residues. Germline assignment: CDR1 SGHTA and CDR2 FQGTGA. The CDR3 DNA reads as TGTGCCAGCAGCTCGACTCATTCCTACGAGCAGTACTTC. As protein: CASSSTHSYEQYF.

This chain connects TRBV6-1 to TRBJ1-2; no reliable D call. Germline V gene data show CDR1 as MNHNS and CDR2 as SASEGT. The CDR3 totals 12 residues. Trimming removed 0 bases at V and 8 bases at J, with 7 bases between. The CDR3 coding sequence is TGTGCCAGCAGTGAAGCAGGGAACGGCTACACCTTC. Its protein is CASSEAGNGYTF.

This clonotype was recorded once. J is TRBJ1-5 and V is TRBV6-2 or TRBV6-3, with TRBD1 as a possible D gene (5 bases). Per the germline V gene, CDR1 is MNHEY and CDR2 is SVGEGT. This CDR3 is built from 17 residues. V was pared by 2 bases and J by 3 bases, with 17 bases between. CDR3 amino acids: CASSYLPPGPANQPQHF. The CDR3 bases are TGTGCCAGCAGTTACCTACCTCCGGGACCGGCCAATCAGCCCCAGCATTTT.

This chain joins TRBV7-2 and TRBJ2-3; TRBD1 matches at 7 bases. Germline V gives CDR1 SGHTA, CDR2 FQGNSA. V shed 3 bases and J 0 bases; nucleotides not matched to a gene: 6. The CDR3 runs 16 residues. The CDR3 DNA sequence: TGTGCCAGCAGCTTCATGACAGGGTGGAGCACAGATACGCAGTATTTT. Amino acids: CASSFMTGWSTDTQYF.

The chain employs TRBV5-1 and TRBJ1-1, with D possibly matching TRBD1 (5 bases). The CDR3 is 14 amino acids. CDR1 is SGHRS and CDR2 is YFSETQ in the germline V gene. V gave up 4 bases and J gave up 7 bases, with 17 bases separating them. CDR3 region: CASSAGTGPFEAFF. The CDR3, as DNA: TGCGCCAGCAGCGCCGGGACCGGCCCCTTTGAAGCTTTCTTT. Based on the CDR3 plus reference TRBV5-1 and TRBJ1-1, the full variable domain is KAGVTQTPRYLIKTRGQQVTLSCSPISGHRSVSWYQQTPGQGLQFLFEYFSETQRNKGNFPGRFSGRQFSNSRSEMNVSTLELGDSALYLCASSAGTGPFEAFFGQGTRLTVV.

Concerning this clonotype itself: A junction boundary mismatches the germline segment, possibly from a read error. The V and J genes are TRBV15 and TRBJ2-4; D not resolved. The CDR3 consists of 12 residues. Germline assignment: CDR1 LNHNV and CDR2 YYDKDF (reference sequence). The CDR3 bases are TGTGCCACCAGCAGAGGATACGAGTCTCCTCAGTTC. Translating gives CATSRGYESPQF.

The chain recombines TRBV29-1 with TRBJ2-2; D gene uncertain. Germline V gene sequence: CDR1 SQVTM, CDR2 ANQGSEA. Deletions cut 4 bases from V and 1 base from J, with 7 bases between. The CDR3 loop spans 13 amino acids. The DNA for the CDR3 is TGCAGCGTTGTACATTTGAACACCGGGGAGCTGTTTTTT. The encoded protein is CSVVHLNTGELFF.

The chain has TRBV3-1 and TRBJ2-5; D assignment may be TRBD1 or TRBD2 (5 bases each). The V and J ends lost 2 bases and 3 bases respectively, with 7 bases between them. Germline lookup yields CDR1 LGHDT and CDR2 YNNKEL (reference sequence). The CDR3 contains 13 residues. CDR3: CASSQRGEETQYF. In DNA, the CDR3 is TGTGCCAGCAGCCAACGAGGGGAAGAGACCCAGTACTTC.

This clonotype has just one count. J is TRBJ1-1 and V is TRBV5-1, with D hard to call. The CDR3 has 15 residues. Germline V gene lookup returns CDR1 SGHRS and CDR2 YFSETQ. V lost 2 bases, J lost 0 bases, and 11 bases lay in between. DNA of the CDR3: TGCGCCAGCAGCTTACAACCATCCCTGAACACTGAAGCTTTCTTT. As protein: CASSLQPSLNTEAFF. The full variable domain, completed using reference TRBV5-1 and TRBJ1-1, is KAGVTQTPRYLIKTRGQQVTLSCSPISGHRSVSWYQQTPGQGLQFLFEYFSETQRNKGNFPGRFSGRQFSNSRSEMNVSTLELGDSALYLCASSLQPSLNTEAFFGQGTRLTVV.

This sequence joins TRBV7-9 and TRBJ2-5; either TRBD1 or TRBD2 may fit D (5 bases each). The CDR3 extends over 15 amino acids. Germline V gene data show CDR1 as SEHNR and CDR2 as FQNEAQ (reference sequence). V was cut by 7 bases and J by 5 bases, with 20 bases left in between. The CDR3 DNA sequence: TGTGCCAGCACCCGGGGCTTAGGTGGGTCGGAGACCCAGTACTTC. Encoded protein: CASTRGLGGSETQYF.

CDR3 sequence (DNA): TGCAGTGCTAGGAGTTTGGTCTCTGGAAACACCATATATTTT. Translated, it gives CSARSLVSGNTIYF. This chain connects TRBV20-1 to TRBJ1-3; D gene uncertain. This CDR3 is 14 amino acids long. In germline, CDR1 is DFQATT, CDR2 SNEGSKA (reference sequence). Trimming removed 3 bases at V and 0 bases at J, with 9 bases between.

J is TRBJ1-5 and V is TRBV6-1; the D gene is possibly TRBD1 (5 bases). Trimming pared 5 bases from V and 2 bases from J, leaving 16 bases between. CDR1 is MNHNS and CDR2 is SASEGT in the germline V gene. The CDR3 totals 16 residues. Here the CDR3 reads CASSPLGGRGNQPQHF. The CDR3 DNA sequence: TGTGCCAGCAGTCCCCTGGGGGGAAGAGGCAATCAGCCCCAGCATTTT.

V is TRBV27 and J is TRBJ1-1, with D perhaps TRBD1 (6 bases). Germline assignment: CDR1 MNHEY and CDR2 SMNVEV (reference sequence). Trimming removed 6 bases at V and 1 base at J, with 15 bases between. This CDR3 is built from 15 residues. The CDR3 sequence: CASSRSGRGNTEAFF. The DNA of the CDR3 is TGTGCCAGCAGCCGGTCAGGCAGGGGGAACACTGAAGCTTTCTTT.

This clonotype was detected only once. The gene calls are TRBV20-1 and TRBJ1-3, with a tentative D call TRBD1 (6 bases). Germline CDR1 and CDR2: DFQATT and SNEGSKA (reference sequence). V was cut by 4 bases and J by 3 bases, with 7 bases left in between. This CDR3 comprises 12 residues. Here the CDR3 DNA reads TGCAGTGCTAAGGGGGGTGGAAACACCATATATTTT. It specifies CSAKGGGNTIYF.

This chain uses TRBV20-1 with TRBJ2-1, with 9 nucleotides matching TRBD2. This CDR3 spans 14 amino acids. Germline loops: CDR1 DFQATT, CDR2 SNEGSKA (reference sequence). Losses at the gene ends were 4 bases for V and 5 bases for J; bases not matched to a gene: 6. Here the CDR3 DNA reads TGCAGTGCTATTAGCGGGGGATGGAACAATGAGCAGTTCTTC. Protein product: CSAISGGWNNEQFF.

This clonotype was detected only a few times. The chain recombines TRBV4-1 with TRBJ1-6, with D unresolved. V shed 6 bases and J shed 7 bases, with 19 bases lying between them. The CDR3 has 16 residues. CDR1 and CDR2 (germline): MGHRA, YSYEKL. CDR3 sequence (DNA): TGCGCCAGCAGTCCAAGTCTAGGATTCAGCAATTCACCCCTCCACTTT. Encoded protein: CASSPSLGFSNSPLHF.

V usage is TRBV12-3 or TRBV12-4 and J usage is TRBJ2-4; unclear D gene. V lost 8 bases and J 8 bases, leaving 13 bases between the germline ends. The CDR3 totals 12 residues. The CDR3 region has the DNA TGTGCCAGCGGACCTACTCCCCACATTCAGTACTTC. The encoded protein is CASGPTPHIQYF.

The chain recombines TRBV5-6 with TRBJ2-7; no definite D call. The V and J ends lost 0 bases and 1 base respectively, with 5 bases between them. The CDR3 extends over 13 amino acids. Germline CDR1 and CDR2: SGHDT and YYEEEE. The CDR3 DNA reads as TGTGCCAGCAGCTTGGACAGATCCTACGAGCAGTACGTC. Its protein is CASSLDRSYEQYV.

The chain links TRBV4-2 to TRBJ2-6; a possible D gene is TRBD1 (5 bases). V gave up 0 bases and J gave up 0 bases, with 15 bases separating them. CDR1 and CDR2 from the germline V gene are LGHNA and YNFKEQ. The CDR3 extends over 19 amino acids. The CDR3 DNA reads as TGTGCCAGCAGCCAAGAGCCCGCAGGGAAGAGCTCTGGGGCCAACGTCCTGACTTTC. Its protein is CASSQEPAGKSSGANVLTF.

The V gene is TRBV4-3, the J gene TRBJ2-3; no clear D gene. Trimming cost V 0 bases and J 4 bases, with 11 bases left between them. The CDR3 is made up of 15 amino acids. The germline CDR1 and CDR2 sequences are LGHNA and YSLEER. This chain's CDR3 is CASSQDQRTADTQYF. CDR3 DNA sequence: TGCGCCAGCAGCCAAGACCAGAGAACAGCAGATACGCAGTATTTT.

The V call is TRBV7-9, the J call TRBJ1-4; 7 bases agree with TRBD1. CDR3 size: 14 residues. With 11 bases clipped from V and 7 bases from J, the junction kept 13 bases outside the gene matches. Per germline, CDR1 SEHNR and CDR2 FQNEAQ (reference sequence). The CDR3 spells CAGTATGSFEKLFF. The CDR3, as DNA: TGTGCCGGCACCGCGACAGGGTCATTTGAAAAACTGTTTTTT.